This entry lists 30 T cell receptor beta chains sequenced from one sample in a study of patients and donors after allogeneic stem cell transplantation. TCRdb re-called the RT-PCR reads with MiXCR, one entry per CDR3 protein. Here the sample spans 920,000 or so distinct CDR3 sequences, roughly 18% being singletons. Sequences were obtained from blood, either unsorted or a sorted T cell fraction (not recorded which). The receptors here all came from a human donor who was either an allogeneic HSCT recipient or a stem cell or donor lymphocyte infusion donor (not recorded which). It is not recorded whose cells these are; they may come from a transplant donor.

This clonotype came up a few times. The V and J genes are TRBV20-1 and TRBJ2-5, with 8 bases aligning to TRBD1. This CDR3 has 14 residues. The germline V gene has CDR1 DFQATT and CDR2 SNEGSKA (reference sequence). The J segment lost 5 bases and the V segment lost 4 bases, leaving 9 bases of the junction unmatched. As DNA, the CDR3 is TGCAGTGCTAAACGACAGGGGCCCGTGGAGACCCAGTACTTC. The encoded protein is CSAKRQGPVETQYF.

This clonotype appeared a few times. This chain links TRBV7-2 with TRBJ2-3, with TRBD2 matching 9 bases. The CDR3 sequence is 17 residues long. The V gene end was trimmed by 0 bases and the J gene end by 2 bases; junction bases not matched to a gene: 6. Germline V gene data show CDR1 as SGHTA and CDR2 as FQGNSA. The CDR3 sequence: CASSLAGSGSSTDTQYF. In DNA, the CDR3 is TGTGCCAGCAGCTTAGCGGGTAGCGGGAGTTCCACAGATACGCAGTATTTT.

This clonotype was picked up a small number of times. The genes are TRBV28 and TRBJ1-2; 7 bases map to TRBD1. The CDR3 runs to 15 residues. The J segment lost 2 bases and the V segment lost 6 bases, leaving 9 bases of the junction unmatched. Germline assignment: CDR1 MDHEN and CDR2 SYDVKM. CDR3 residues: CASSYRGLRNYGYTF. CDR3 in DNA: TGTGCCAGCAGCTACAGGGGCCTCCGAAACTATGGCTACACCTTC.

The genes are TRBV6-2 or TRBV6-3 and TRBJ2-5, with TRBD2 matching 8 bases. This CDR3 has 15 residues. Germline V gives CDR1 MNHEY, CDR2 SVGEGT. The trim removed 2 bases at V and 2 bases at J, leaving 4 bases unmatched. In DNA form, the CDR3 reads TGTGCCAGCAGTTACGATATAGCGGGGCAAGAGACCCAGTACTTC. This gives the protein CASSYDIAGQETQYF.

The V and J genes are TRBV5-1 and TRBJ2-1; D is perhaps TRBD2 (6 bases). The CDR3 is 15 residues long. The germline V gene has CDR1 SGHRS and CDR2 YFSETQ. V lost 2 bases, J lost 2 bases, and 11 bases lay in between. CDR3 DNA: TGCGCCAGCAGCTTTGGGAGGTCAACCTACAATGAGCAGTTCTTC. Translating it yields CASSFGRSTYNEQFF.

This clonotype was seen only a few times. V usage is TRBV6-1 and J usage is TRBJ2-5; no clear D. The CDR3 spans 15 residues. Germline V gene sequence: CDR1 MNHNS, CDR2 SASEGT. V lost 4 bases, J lost 0 bases, and 12 bases lay in between. The CDR3 DNA follows: TGTGCCAGCAGTGCCCGGATGTGGGACCAAGAGACCCAGTACTTC. Translation: CASSARMWDQETQYF.

This sequence joins TRBV4-2 and TRBJ2-1; 14 nucleotides agree with TRBD2. J lost 7 bases, V lost 8 bases, and 7 bases had no gene match. The germline V gene has CDR1 LGHNA and CDR2 YNFKEQ. The CDR3 consists of 15 residues. The CDR3 is CASGGTSGSLNEQFF. The CDR3 bases are TGTGCCAGCGGGGGGACTAGCGGGAGTTTAAATGAGCAGTTCTTC.

This clonotype was detected many times. Its ends do not fully match the called genes, so a read error is possible. The J gene is TRBJ2-3, the V gene TRBV5-1, with 10 bases matching TRBD2. CDR1 and CDR2 (germline): SGHRS, YFSETQ. This CDR3 region has 16 residues. The CDR3, as DNA: TGTGCCAGCAGCTTAGGACTAGCGGCTAGCACAGATACGCAGTATTTT. Translated: CASSLGLAASTDTQYF.

This clonotype has a count of ten or more. The chain uses TRBV12-3 or TRBV12-4 and TRBJ2-7, with D perhaps matching TRBD1 (6 bases). Trimming stripped 2 bases from V and 2 bases from J, with 10 bases between. This CDR3 has 14 amino acids. The CDR3 bases are TGTGCCAGCAGTTTAAGGGGGAGAACCTACGAGCAGTACTTC. Translating gives CASSLRGRTYEQYF.

Remarks on this clonotype: At one of its ends the junction is not consistent with the germline gene, which may arise from a read error. The rearrangement uses TRBV12-3 or TRBV12-4 and TRBJ2-1; the D gene is possibly TRBD2 (5 bases). This CDR3 has 14 amino acids. CDR3 DNA sequence: TGTGCCGGCAGTTTAGTTCGGGAATACAATGAGCAGTTCTTC. It codes for CAGSLVREYNEQFF.

This clonotype was counted only a few times. V usage is TRBV12-3 or TRBV12-4 and J usage is TRBJ2-2, with 9 bases identical to TRBD1. J gave up 4 bases and V 5 bases, and 2 bases lay outside the gene matches. CDR3 size: 14 residues. The CDR3: CASSETGGTGELFF. The CDR3 DNA sequence: TGTGCCAGCAGTGAGACAGGGGGCACCGGGGAGCTGTTTTTT.

J is TRBJ1-1 and V is TRBV12-3 or TRBV12-4; D is possibly TRBD1 (6 bases). The CDR3 loop spans 15 amino acids. V was pared by 6 bases and J by 1 base, with 15 bases between. The CDR3 DNA follows: TGTGCCAGCAGCGGACCGTGGACAGCGAACACTGAAGCTTTCTTT. Protein: CASSGPWTANTEAFF.

This chain links TRBV12-3 or TRBV12-4 with TRBJ2-7; TRBD2 might be the D (6 bases). V shed 3 bases and J shed 0 bases, with 15 bases lying between them. The CDR3 consists of 16 residues. CDR3: CASSLEGLRSSYEQYF. The CDR3 DNA sequence: TGTGCCAGCAGTTTGGAGGGACTGCGGAGCTCCTACGAGCAGTACTTC.

This clonotype has only a few counts. CDR3 nucleotides: TGTGCCACCAGCAGAGACAGGGGGCGTCAAGAGACCCAGTACTTC. Translating it yields CATSRDRGRQETQYF. This chain uses TRBV15 with TRBJ2-5, with 8 bases that match TRBD1. The germline CDR1 and CDR2 sequences are LNHNV and YYDKDF (reference sequence). The CDR3 extends over 15 amino acids. V shed 0 bases, J shed 2 bases, and the junction held 2 bases outside the gene matches.

The gene calls are TRBV20-1 and TRBJ1-2; a possible D gene is TRBD1 (5 bases). V lost 5 bases to trimming and J lost 2 bases, with 12 bases between them. The CDR3 totals 13 residues. Germline CDR1 is DFQATT and CDR2 is SNEGSKA (reference sequence). The CDR3 here is CSAAGRKNYGYTF. CDR3 coding DNA: TGCAGTGCTGCGGGACGGAAGAACTATGGCTACACCTTC.

This clonotype was observed many times. The V call is TRBV29-1, the J call TRBJ1-5, with 7 nucleotides matching TRBD1. The CDR3 loop spans 15 amino acids. Germline lookup yields CDR1 SQVTM and CDR2 ANQGSEA. V dropped 4 bases and J dropped 1; count of bases not matched to a gene: 7. CDR3 protein: CSVVGGGGSNQPQHF. DNA of the CDR3: TGCAGCGTTGTCGGAGGGGGCGGCAGCAATCAGCCCCAGCATTTT. Variable domain in full (rest from reference TRBV29-1 and TRBJ1-5): SAVISQKPSRDICQRGTSLTIQCQVDSQVTMMFWYRQQPGQSLTLIATANQGSEATYESGFVIDKFPISRPNLTFSTLTVSNMSPEDSSIYLCSVVGGGGSNQPQHFGDGTRLSIL.

This clonotype has a handful of counts. The chain is built from TRBV27 and TRBJ2-1, with TRBD2 matching over 13 bases. The V segment lost 3 bases and the J segment 9 bases; nucleotides outside the gene matches: 2. The germline gives CDR1 MNHEY, CDR2 SMNVEV (reference sequence). This CDR3 is 14 amino acids long. Here the CDR3 DNA reads TGTGCCAGCAGTTTCACTAGCGGGAGGGCTGAGCAGTTCTTC. Translating it yields CASSFTSGRAEQFF.

The rearrangement joins TRBV5-1 to TRBJ2-7, with 7 nucleotides matching TRBD2. This CDR3 is 13 amino acids long. Germline V gene data show CDR1 as SGHRS and CDR2 as YFSETQ. The J segment lost 7 bases and the V segment lost 5 bases, leaving 9 bases of the junction unmatched. Here the CDR3 DNA reads TGCGCCAGCAGAGGGAGGGCTGGTGAGGAGCAGTACTTC. Its protein product is CASRGRAGEEQYF.

This clonotype was detected many times. This sequence joins TRBV15 and TRBJ1-1; tentatively, D is TRBD1 (5 bases). The V end lost 6 bases, the J end lost 4 bases, and 12 bases lay between the germline ends. The V gene's germline CDR1 is LNHNV and CDR2 YYDKDF (reference sequence). CDR3 length equals 13 residues. Here the CDR3 DNA reads TGTGCCACCAGAATGGGGCTCGTCACTGAAGCTTTCTTT. Translation: CATRMGLVTEAFF.

The V and J genes are TRBV4-1 and TRBJ2-7; D is unresolved. The CDR3 totals 12 residues. Germline CDR1 MGHRA, CDR2 YSYEKL. The germline V and J ends were trimmed by 5 bases and 3 bases, with 8 bases remaining between them. The CDR3 loop is CASSDKIYEQYF. CDR3 in DNA: TGCGCCAGCAGCGACAAGATCTACGAGCAGTACTTC.

This clonotype was seen more than once but under ten times. The chain couples TRBV24-1 to TRBJ2-2; the match to TRBD2 covers 7 bases. CDR1 is KGHDR and CDR2 is SFDVKD in the germline V gene. J was trimmed by 1 base and V by 5 bases; bases with no gene match: 0. This CDR3 region has 14 residues. The CDR3 protein is CATSASGNTGELFF. Written as DNA, the CDR3 is TGTGCCACCAGTGCTAGCGGGAACACCGGGGAGCTGTTTTTT.

About this clonotype: Given a much more abundant clone one base away, this may be a read error. V and J are TRBV2 and TRBJ2-5; D not certain. The CDR3 is 12 amino acids. Germline CDR1 reads SNHLY; CDR2 reads FYNNEI. Trimming took off 6 bases at V and 2 bases at J, with 7 bases between the two ends. In DNA form, the CDR3 reads TGTGCCAGCAGGGACGGTCAAGAGACCCAGTACTTC. It specifies CASRDGQETQYF.

The chain recombines TRBV4-2 with TRBJ2-7; tentative D call: TRBD1 (5 bases). Deletions cut 3 bases from V and 3 bases from J, with 18 bases between. The CDR3 totals 16 residues. From germline, CDR1 is LGHNA and CDR2 YNFKEQ. The CDR3 is CASSHPGADTLYEQYF. Written as DNA, the CDR3 is TGTGCCAGCAGCCATCCCGGCGCGGACACCCTCTACGAGCAGTACTTC.

The chain uses TRBV5-6 and TRBJ2-4, with D unclear. The V end was cut by 0 bases, the J end by 10 bases, with 14 bases between. CDR3 length: 14 residues. CDR1 SGHDT and CDR2 YYEEEE come from the germline V gene. CDR3: CASSLGVGTVIQYF. The CDR3 region has the DNA TGTGCCAGCAGCTTGGGAGTAGGAACGGTAATTCAGTACTTC.

This clonotype was picked up a small number of times. The genes are TRBV20-1 and TRBJ2-3, with unresolved D. CDR1 is DFQATT and CDR2 is SNEGSKA in the germline V gene (reference sequence). Trimming took off 5 bases at V and 2 bases at J, with 8 bases between the two ends. The CDR3 covers 12 residues. This CDR3 is CSAFPTTDTQYF. The DNA for the CDR3 is TGCAGTGCTTTCCCGACCACAGATACGCAGTATTTT.

This clonotype showed up just a few times. Written as DNA, the CDR3 is TGTGCCAGCAGCACTAGAAAGGATCGGAATCAGCCCCAGCATTTT. The encoded protein is CASSTRKDRNQPQHF. The chain combines TRBV5-7 with TRBJ1-5; D not resolved. TRBV5-7 counts as an open reading frame of uncertain function. V was clipped by 4 bases and J by 4 bases, with 15 bases between them. This CDR3 is 15 amino acids long.

The J gene is TRBJ2-5, the V gene TRBV3-1; 9 nucleotides match TRBD2. V was clipped by 1 base and J by 5 bases; unmatched bases: 2. This CDR3 has 14 residues. CDR1 LGHDT and CDR2 YNNKEL come from the germline V gene (reference sequence). The CDR3 bases are TGTGCCAGCAGCCAAGTGGGACTAGCCGAGACCCAGTACTTC. Encoded protein: CASSQVGLAETQYF.

The chain carries TRBV4-1 and TRBJ2-2; D is undetermined. Germline loops: CDR1 MGHRA, CDR2 YSYEKL. Trimming took off 1 base at V and 3 bases at J, with 12 bases between the two ends. The CDR3 is made up of 16 amino acids. The DNA of the CDR3 is TGCGCCAGCAGCCAAGTATTGGGCGGATACACCGGGGAGCTGTTTTTT. This codes for CASSQVLGGYTGELFF.

The sample holds a few counts of this clonotype. This chain links TRBV20-1 with TRBJ1-3; tentative D call: TRBD1 (5 bases). Germline lookup yields CDR1 DFQATT and CDR2 SNEGSKA (reference sequence). V was shortened by 3 bases and J by 3 bases, with 12 bases between the two germline ends. This CDR3 comprises 14 residues. The CDR3 sequence is CSARIRTNGNTIYF. For the CDR3, the DNA is TGCAGTGCTAGGATTCGGACAAATGGAAACACCATATATTTT.

In its sample, this clonotype was seen a few times. This chain connects TRBV25-1 to TRBJ2-7; TRBD1 matches at 7 bases. Losses at the gene ends were 8 bases for V and 3 bases for J; bases not matched to a gene: 10. The germline CDR1 and CDR2 sequences are MGHDK and SYGVNS. The CDR3 contains 14 residues. The chain's CDR3 is CASGSLGQLYEQYF. The CDR3 DNA reads TGTGCCAGCGGGAGCTTGGGACAGCTCTACGAGCAGTACTTC.